The 5 T cell receptor beta chains below all came from one sample that was sequenced in a study of response to subunit inactivated influenza vaccine. TCRdb re-called the RT-PCR reads through MiXCR, storing one row per CDR3 protein. The table lists around 200,000 distinct CDR3 sequences, roughly 12% of them singletons. These same records also appear under a second study, on T cells expressing NK-cell markers. Per that study: The cDNA for TCR beta came from 5'RACE template switching with UMIs.

The specimen was CD8+ T cells sorted from PBMCs, collected 11 to 12 days after vaccination. The receptors stem from a man aged 50 to 60 who received an inactivated influenza vaccine.

The sample holds a few counts of this clonotype. The chain combines TRBV27 with TRBJ2-1, with 15 nucleotides matching TRBD2. This CDR3 spans 13 amino acids. The ends lost 5 bases at V and 12 bases at J; junction bases unmatched: 2. Germline-derived CDR1 and CDR2 are MNHEY and SMNVEV (reference sequence). The CDR3 DNA sequence: TGTGCCAGCAGTCCGGGACTAGCGGGAGGGCAGTTCTTC. It specifies CASSPGLAGGQFF.

Only a few counts were recorded for this clonotype. J is TRBJ2-1 and V is TRBV12-3 or TRBV12-4; D is unresolved. Trimming shortened V by 8 bases and J by 4 bases, and 15 bases separated the two germline ends. There are 14 residues in the CDR3. The CDR3 DNA is TGTGCCAGCGGTTCGTCAGACTCGTACAATGAGCAGTTCTTC. It encodes CASGSSDSYNEQFF.

This clonotype turned up a few times. The rearrangement joins TRBV30 to TRBJ2-2, with 14 bases fitting TRBD2. This CDR3 region has 14 residues. CDR1 is GTSNPN and CDR2 is SVGIG in the germline V gene (reference sequence). The V gene end was trimmed by 4 bases and the J gene end by 12 bases; junction bases not matched to a gene: 7. CDR3 region: CAWTPGLAGVQLFF. CDR3 bases: TGTGCCTGGACCCCGGGACTAGCGGGGGTGCAGCTGTTTTTT.

The chain links TRBV6-5 to TRBJ1-5; TRBD1 agrees at 7 bases. Germline-derived CDR1 and CDR2 are MNHEY and SVGAGI. The CDR3 runs to 15 residues. V lost 4 bases and J lost 7; bases outside the gene matches: 10. The CDR3 spells CASSLTRTGQQPQHF. The CDR3 DNA reads TGTGCCAGCAGTTTAACAAGGACAGGCCAACAGCCCCAGCATTTT.

This clonotype was recorded a few times. CDR3 loop: CASRGQGSSQPQHF. The CDR3 bases are TGCGCCAGCCGCGGACAGGGTTCGAGTCAGCCCCAGCATTTT. The chain joins TRBV4-1 to TRBJ1-5, with 8 nucleotides matching TRBD1. V lost 8 bases and J lost 6; bases outside the gene matches: 9. Germline-derived CDR1 and CDR2 are MGHRA and YSYEKL. The CDR3 totals 14 residues.